This T cell receptor beta chain emerged from a study of human T cells and chemical hapten exposure. TCRdb independently ran MiXCR on the RACE reads; one entry per CDR3 protein. The data show a few hundred thousand distinct CDR3 sequences, with over 8% seen just once and 2% to 3% held by the top ten. This clonotype was seen a few times. The CDR3 consists of 15 residues. Losses at the gene ends were 0 bases for V and 4 bases for J; bases not matched to a gene: 6. Germline V gives CDR1 SGDLS, CDR2 YYNGEE. Documented time point: pre-sensitization, week 0. Treatment defined: therapeutic diphenylcyclopropenone sensitization with weekly scalp DPC.

The starting material was whole blood, obtained in connection with sensitization to the hapten diphenylcyclopropenone (DPC). This receptor was obtained from a woman in her thirties or forties with alopecia areata. Some clones in this sample may be carry-over from other donors' samples. V is TRBV9 and J is TRBJ1-1, with 7 positions matching TRBD1. The CDR3: CASSVEGRGLTEAFF. The CDR3 DNA follows: TGTGCCAGCAGCGTAGAAGGGAGGGGGCTCACTGAAGCTTTCTTT.